The 15 T cell receptor beta chains below were found in one sample sequenced in a study of cytomegalovirus exposure and HLA in healthy donors. The PCR used 60 Vbeta and 13 Jbeta primers. Clones were read by immunoSEQ multiplex PCR, and TCRdb kept only the in-frame ones, dropping some. The table has approximately 190,000 clones, just under 80% seen once. Material: PBMCs. These receptors were obtained from a woman under 40 in good health and CMV-seropositive.

This rearrangement joins TRBV11-2 to TRBJ1-1; 8 positions match TRBD1. J lost 10 bases, V lost 10 bases, and 17 bases had no gene match. From germline, CDR1 is SGHAT and CDR2 FQNNGV. The CDR3 contains 14 residues. This CDR3 is CATSTTGGPLGAFF. CDR3 bases: TGTGCCACCTCAACCACAGGGGGTCCTTTAGGAGCTTTCTTT.

This clone was detected once. The rearrangement uses TRBV11-2 and TRBJ1-1; TRBD1 agrees at 7 bases. The trim removed 5 bases at V and 5 bases at J, leaving 5 bases unmatched. The germline gives CDR1 SGHAT, CDR2 FQNNGV. The CDR3 is 13 amino acids. CDR3 nucleotide sequence: TGTGCCAGCAGCGCCAACAGGGGTACTGAAGCTTTCTTT. This sequence encodes CASSANRGTEAFF.

The chain is built from TRBV6-5 and TRBJ2-7; the D gene is possibly TRBD1 (6 bases). Per germline, CDR1 MNHEY and CDR2 SVGAGI. Trimming took off 5 bases at V and 6 bases at J, with 11 bases between the two ends. The CDR3 is made up of 12 amino acids. This chain's CDR3 is CASSTQGLEQYF. The CDR3 DNA follows: TGTGCCAGCAGTACACAGGGTCTCGAGCAGTACTTC.

The rearrangement uses TRBV27 and TRBJ2-7; D ambiguous. V lost 7 bases and J lost 6, with 10 bases in between. The CDR3 consists of 11 residues. The germline CDR1 and CDR2 sequences are MNHEY and SMNVEV (reference sequence). The CDR3 nucleotides read TGTGCCAGCATGGGCAGGATCGAGCAGTACTTC. Protein product: CASMGRIEQYF.

The chain couples TRBV9 to TRBJ2-7, with 7 nucleotides matching TRBD1. The V segment lost 4 bases and the J segment 2 bases; nucleotides outside the gene matches: 3. CDR1 is SGDLS and CDR2 is YYNGEE in the germline V gene. The CDR3 contains 13 residues. This CDR3 reads CASSPGQTYEQYF. The CDR3 nucleotides read TGTGCCAGCAGCCCGGGACAGACCTACGAGCAGTACTTC.

The chain has TRBV25-1 and TRBJ2-5, with TRBD2 matching 10 bases. The germline gives CDR1 MGHDK, CDR2 SYGVNS. The CDR3 is 15 residues long. V shed 2 bases, J shed 5 bases, and the junction held 5 bases outside the gene matches. CDR3: CASSEVAGGRETQYF. The DNA of the CDR3 is TGTGCCAGCAGTGAAGTAGCGGGAGGCCGGGAGACCCAGTACTTC.

The chain links TRBV15 to TRBJ2-3, with 10 bases lining up with TRBD2. The CDR3 has 14 residues. Germline values: CDR1 LNHNV, CDR2 YYDKDF (reference sequence). The J segment lost 11 bases and the V segment lost 2 bases, leaving 7 bases of the junction unmatched. Here the CDR3 DNA reads TGTGCCACCAGCAGACCCGGGACTAGCGATGAGCAGTATTTT. It translates to CATSRPGTSDEQYF.

The chain employs TRBV7-6 and TRBJ2-5; 8 bases are shared with TRBD1. This CDR3 is built from 16 residues. J gave up 5 bases and V 3 bases, and 11 bases lay outside the gene matches. Germline V CDR1 and CDR2: SGHVS, FNYEAQ. Here the CDR3 DNA reads TGTGCCAGCAGCTTCACTCTCCAGGGGGCGAGGGAGACCCAGTACTTC. This codes for CASSFTLQGARETQYF.

This rearrangement joins TRBV4-2 to TRBJ1-2; the D gene is possibly TRBD1 (5 bases). The V gene lost 3 bases and the J gene lost 2 bases, with 13 bases spanning the gap. From germline, CDR1 is LGHNA and CDR2 YNFKEQ. The CDR3 consists of 15 residues. The CDR3 loop is CASSQGGLSNYGYTF. The CDR3 nucleotides read TGTGCCAGCAGCCAGGGGGGACTGTCGAACTATGGCTACACCTTC.

The V call is TRBV4-3, the J call TRBJ2-5; 10 bases fit TRBD2. J lost 2 bases, V lost 2 bases, and 14 bases had no gene match. The CDR3 consists of 19 residues. The germline V gene has CDR1 LGHNA and CDR2 YSLEER. CDR3 DNA sequence: TGCGCCAGCAGCCAATCCATTCTAGCGGGGGACCCAACGCAAGAGACCCAGTACTTC. This translates into CASSQSILAGDPTQETQYF.

The CDR3 DNA sequence: TGTGCCAGCTTACTCGACAGAGAGGAGCCCCAGCATTTT. Its protein is CASLLDREEPQHF. The chain carries TRBV18 and TRBJ1-5; TRBD1 might be the D (5 bases). The germline V gene encodes CDR1 KGHSH and CDR2 LQKENI. Between the trimmed V and J ends, which lost 7 bases and 8 bases, there was a span of 15 bases. This CDR3 has 13 residues.

The chain combines TRBV29-1 with TRBJ2-1, with unresolved D. Germline values: CDR1 SQVTM, CDR2 ANQGSEA. Trimming removed 4 bases from V and 0 bases from J, with 7 bases in between. The CDR3 runs 13 residues. The CDR3 here is CSVGPSSYNEQFF. CDR3 nucleotides: TGCAGCGTTGGTCCGAGCTCCTACAATGAGCAGTTCTTC.

V usage is TRBV9 and J usage is TRBJ2-6; the match to TRBD1 covers 9 bases. V was pared by 2 bases and J by 1 base, with 7 bases of the junction left unmatched. The CDR3 has 18 residues. Germline V gene lookup returns CDR1 SGDLS and CDR2 YYNGEE. CDR3 in amino acids: CASSVFRDRDSGANVLTF. The CDR3 DNA follows: TGTGCCAGCAGCGTGTTCCGGGACAGGGATTCTGGGGCCAACGTCCTGACTTTC.

This rearrangement joins TRBV5-1 to TRBJ2-3; possibly TRBD1 for D (5 bases). CDR1 SGHRS and CDR2 YFSETQ come from the germline V gene. Trimming stripped 2 bases from V and 0 bases from J, with 7 bases between. The CDR3 totals 14 residues. The CDR3 DNA sequence: TGCGCCAGCAGCTTCACAGGCAGCACAGATACGCAGTATTTT. This codes for CASSFTGSTDTQYF.

The V call is TRBV18, the J call TRBJ2-3; D not certain. CDR1 and CDR2 (germline): KGHSH, LQKENI. The CDR3 has 12 amino acids. The V gene lost 4 bases and the J gene lost 4 bases, with 6 bases spanning the gap. CDR3 sequence (DNA): TGTGCCAGCTCACTATTCCCAGATACGCAGTATTTT. It translates to CASSLFPDTQYF.